This TCR beta chain stems from a study of cytomegalovirus exposure and HLA in healthy donors. Study observations and caveats: It was confirmed in vitro that a few of the CMV-associated chains were specific for CMV antigens.

PCR involved 60 Vbeta and 13 Jbeta primers. Profiled with immunoSEQ multiplex PCR; TCRdb holds only in-frame clones, not every one. This table holds roughly 38,000 clones, less than 85% found once. In this sample, this clone turned up a few times. The antigen remains undetermined. The clonotype comes from a woman aged 25-40 years in good health and CMV-seropositive. Input material: PBMCs.

The CDR3: CASSLKRAYEQYF. The CDR3 DNA reads TGTGCCAGCAGTTTAAAGCGAGCCTACGAGCAGTACTTC. The genes are TRBV6-5 and TRBJ2-5; D ambiguous. The better agreement between TRBJ2-7 and the DNA end casts doubt on the J call. The CDR3 is 13 residues long. Germline V gene lookup returns CDR1 MNHEY and CDR2 SVGAGI.